Below, 21 T cell receptor beta chains from the same sample are listed, as sequenced in a study of blood T cell repertoires in COVID-19. This table comes from immunoSEQ multiplex PCR, and its TCRdb copy is limited to in-frame clones, with some not included. The sample lists about 86,000 clones, around four fifths occurring once. Sequenced: peripheral blood. These receptors all stem from a man aged 45-60 years with acute or convalescent COVID-19.

V is TRBV18 and J is TRBJ2-5; 8 bases agree with TRBD1. The V and J ends lost 3 bases and 1 base, in that order; junction bases with no gene match: 1. Germline V gene lookup returns CDR1 KGHSH and CDR2 LQKENI. This CDR3 is 14 amino acids long. This CDR3 reads CASSPGQVQETQYF. CDR3 nucleotides: TGTGCCAGCTCACCGGGACAGGTCCAAGAGACCCAGTACTTC.

This clone has only a few counts. This chain joins TRBV10-3 and TRBJ1-5; D might be TRBD1 (6 bases). This CDR3 has 14 residues. Germline values: CDR1 ENHRY, CDR2 SYGVKD. The V end lost 4 bases, the J end lost 6 bases, and 13 bases lay between the germline ends. The CDR3 here is CAISAGEKSQPQHF. CDR3 nucleotide sequence: TGTGCCATCAGTGCAGGGGAAAAGAGTCAGCCCCAGCATTTT.

The genes are TRBV6-6 and TRBJ1-2, with unresolved D. Germline lookup yields CDR1 MNHNY and CDR2 SVGAGI (reference sequence). The CDR3 contains 15 residues. Deletions cut 0 bases from V and 5 bases from J, with 13 bases between. The CDR3 loop reads CASSYSRTGGYGYTF. The CDR3 nucleotides are TGTGCCAGCAGTTACTCTCGGACCGGAGGATATGGCTACACCTTC.

This clone was seen a handful of times. The chain joins TRBV11-2 to TRBJ2-3, with TRBD2 matching over 16 bases. Germline values: CDR1 SGHAT, CDR2 FQNNGV. V shed 5 bases and J 3 bases; nucleotides not matched to a gene: 11. This CDR3 region has 19 residues. CDR3 in DNA: TGTGCCAGCAGCCGGGGACAGGGGACTAGCGGGAGGGGGACAGATACGCAGTATTTT. This translates into CASSRGQGTSGRGTDTQYF.

The chain recombines TRBV27 with TRBJ2-5; a possible D gene is TRBD1 (6 bases). The CDR3 spans 14 residues. Germline V gene data show CDR1 as MNHEY and CDR2 as SMNVEV (reference sequence). Trimming shortened V by 5 bases and J by 1 base, and 11 bases separated the two germline ends. CDR3 residues: CASSRRQVQETQYF. CDR3 sequence (DNA): TGTGCCAGCAGTCGTCGACAGGTCCAAGAGACCCAGTACTTC.

A single count supports this clone. The chain recombines TRBV19 with TRBJ1-5; weak D call: TRBD1 (5 bases). Trimming left V 9 bases short and J 1 base short, with 16 bases between. The germline gives CDR1 LNHDA, CDR2 SQIVND (reference sequence). CDR3 length: 15 residues. The CDR3 DNA sequence: TGTGCCAGCTCCAAATTGGGGGGGAGCAATCAGCCCCAGCATTTT. This sequence encodes CASSKLGGSNQPQHF.

The chain uses TRBV10-3 and TRBJ1-1, with a tentative D call TRBD1 (6 bases). Germline CDR1 is ENHRY and CDR2 is SYGVKD. With 5 bases removed from V and 0 bases from J, the gap between germline ends came to 7 bases. The CDR3 is 13 residues long. The CDR3 region is CAISRTVNTEAFF. As DNA, the CDR3 is TGTGCCATCAGTCGGACAGTGAACACTGAAGCTTTCTTT.

This clone appeared a few times. The chain employs TRBV6-5 and TRBJ1-1; maybe TRBD1 (6 bases). CDR1 and CDR2 (germline): MNHEY, SVGAGI. Trimming stripped 10 bases from V and 11 bases from J, with 14 bases between. The CDR3 consists of 10 residues. The CDR3 region has the DNA TGTGCCACTGGAGACAGGTTGGCTTTCTTT. This sequence encodes CATGDRLAFF.

Here the CDR3 reads CASSSEARSYEQYF. CDR3 coding DNA: TGTGCCAGCAGTTCAGAGGCGCGTAGCTACGAGCAGTACTTC. The chain recombines TRBV6-5 with TRBJ2-7, with unresolved D. Trimming stripped 4 bases from V and 3 bases from J, with 13 bases between. The CDR3 length is 14 residues. CDR1 and CDR2 from the germline V gene are MNHEY and SVGAGI.

This clone is a singleton in its sample. This chain connects TRBV24-1 to TRBJ1-1, with TRBD1 matching over 7 bases. CDR1 is KGHDR, CDR2 SFDVKD, per germline. This CDR3 is built from 15 residues. The junction had 10 bases not matched to a gene; V was cut back by 9 bases and J by 1 base. This CDR3 reads CATDRDSTWNTEAFF. The DNA for the CDR3 is TGTGCCACCGATAGGGACAGTACGTGGAACACTGAAGCTTTCTTT.

This clone has just a few counts. The J gene is TRBJ1-4, the V gene TRBV4-3; TRBD1 is a possible D gene (5 bases). The germline V gene has CDR1 LGHNA and CDR2 YSLEER. The CDR3 extends over 17 amino acids. With 0 bases removed from V and 2 bases from J, the gap between germline ends came to 13 bases. The CDR3 DNA follows: TGCGCCAGCAGCCAAGATTTGGGGCTTTGGACTAATGAAAAACTGTTTTTT. It translates to CASSQDLGLWTNEKLFF.

This chain uses TRBV7-2 with TRBJ2-1; D perhaps matches TRBD1 (6 bases). Germline V lookup: CDR1 SGHTA, CDR2 FQGNSA. This CDR3 is 13 amino acids long. Trimming took off 0 bases at V and 7 bases at J, with 7 bases between the two ends. CDR3 sequence: CASSLAGANEQFF. The CDR3 bases are TGTGCCAGCAGCTTAGCGGGGGCGAATGAGCAGTTCTTC.

This clone was found many times. The gene calls are TRBV11-2 and TRBJ2-7; TRBD2 is a possible D gene (6 bases). The germline V gene has CDR1 SGHAT and CDR2 FQNNGV. This CDR3 comprises 15 residues. Trimming cost V 3 bases and J 6 bases, with 18 bases left between them. The CDR3 protein is CASSFGGGGGAEQYF. In DNA, the CDR3 is TGTGCCAGCAGCTTCGGAGGCGGAGGAGGGGCCGAGCAGTACTTC.

The J gene is TRBJ1-1, the V gene TRBV5-1, with D tentatively TRBD1 (5 bases). Germline V gene lookup returns CDR1 SGHRS and CDR2 YFSETQ. V was shortened by 0 bases and J by 5 bases, with 14 bases between the two germline ends. The CDR3 consists of 15 residues. CDR3 DNA sequence: TGCGCCAGCAGCTTGGGACAGAGCACTATTACTGAAGCTTTCTTT. Encoded protein: CASSLGQSTITEAFF.

This chain uses TRBV19 with TRBJ2-2; 7 nucleotides line up with TRBD1. With 8 bases clipped from V and 2 bases from J, the junction kept 5 bases outside the gene matches. The CDR3 has 14 residues. CDR1 and CDR2 (germline): LNHDA, SQIVND (reference sequence). CDR3: CASRRQGNTGELFF. Written as DNA, the CDR3 is TGTGCCAGTCGTCGACAGGGAAACACCGGGGAGCTGTTTTTT.

This chain connects TRBV12-3 or TRBV12-4 to TRBJ2-3; D is undetermined. The length of the CDR3 is 13 residues. V lost 10 bases and J 0 bases, leaving 11 bases between the germline ends. CDR3 residues: CATRPSSTDTQYF. The CDR3 DNA is TGTGCCACCCGTCCTTCTAGCACAGATACGCAGTATTTT.

V usage is TRBV7-3 and J usage is TRBJ1-1; 7 bases fit TRBD1. This CDR3 is 15 amino acids long. Germline V CDR1 and CDR2: SGHTA, FQGTGA. The V segment lost 6 bases and the J segment 0 bases; nucleotides outside the gene matches: 7. Written as DNA, the CDR3 is TGTGCCAGCAGTTACAGGGGACCTCTGAACACTGAAGCTTTCTTT. This encodes CASSYRGPLNTEAFF.

This clone showed up just a few times. The chain recombines TRBV24-1 with TRBJ2-1, with D possibly matching TRBD1 (5 bases). Germline V CDR1 and CDR2: KGHDR, SFDVKD. V was clipped by 1 base and J by 4 bases, with 13 bases between them. CDR3 length equals 16 residues. The CDR3 loop reads CATSDFTSRGYNEQFF. In DNA, the CDR3 is TGTGCCACCAGTGATTTTACCAGTAGGGGTTACAATGAGCAGTTCTTC.

This clone has at least ten counts. This sequence joins TRBV30 and TRBJ2-7, with a possible D match to TRBD1 (6 bases). V lost 4 bases and J 2 bases, leaving 15 bases between the germline ends. Germline CDR1 is GTSNPN and CDR2 is SVGIG (reference sequence). The CDR3 spans 14 residues. This CDR3 reads CAWNAGTSTYEQYF. The CDR3 DNA reads TGTGCCTGGAACGCCGGGACATCTACCTACGAGCAGTACTTC.

The V and J genes are TRBV19 and TRBJ2-5; TRBD1 matches at 7 bases. The CDR3 loop spans 14 amino acids. Looked up from germline, CDR1 is LNHDA and CDR2 is SQIVND (reference sequence). Trimming removed 3 bases from V and 5 bases from J; junction bases left unmatched: 6. The CDR3 DNA follows: TGTGCCAGTAGTATGACAGGGCTGAGGGAGACCCAGTACTTC. Translating gives CASSMTGLRETQYF.

J is TRBJ2-1 and V is TRBV19, with TRBD2 matching 11 bases. V trimming: 3 bases; J trimming: 5 bases; junction bases outside the gene matches: 6. The CDR3 has 16 amino acids. Germline V gene sequence: CDR1 LNHDA, CDR2 SQIVND (reference sequence). DNA for the CDR3: TGTGCCAGTAGTATTGCGGTAGCGGGAGGGCACAATGAGCAGTTCTTC. This encodes CASSIAVAGGHNEQFF.